Listed below are T cell receptor beta chains from one sample, sequenced in a study of shared clonotypes between healthy human individuals. Method: immunoSEQ multiplex PCR; TCRdb's copy keeps in-frame clones and lacks some. This sample yields about 2 million clones, of which roughly 96% are seen a single time; under 0.15% belongs to the top ten. Material: naive CD4+ T cells sorted from blood. These receptors originate from a man between 18 and 35 years old in good health. Both conserved end residues are part of each CDR3. The order of the fields is D gene, clone size, J gene, V gene, CDR3 protein, CDR3 DNA. A D gene is named only where the DNA matches it firmly. Rows give clone size only sometimes, using once, few, many, or a class for an expanded clone.

D gene: TRBD1; clone size: NA; J gene: TRBJ2-7; V gene: TRBV11-3; CDR3 protein: CASSLDLGAGGSYEQYF; CDR3 DNA: TGTGCCAGCAGCTTAGATTTAGGAGCAGGGGGCTCCTACGAGCAGTACTTC
D gene: TRBD2; clone size: NA; J gene: TRBJ2-1; V gene: TRBV9; CDR3 protein: CASRLTSGRKDEQFF; CDR3 DNA: TGTGCCAGCAGGCTTACTAGCGGGAGGAAGGATGAGCAGTTCTTC
D gene: NA; clone size: NA; J gene: TRBJ2-7; V gene: TRBV2; CDR3 protein: CASSSRGGYYEQYF; CDR3 DNA: TGTGCCAGCAGCTCCCGAGGGGGGTACTACGAGCAGTACTTC
D gene: NA; clone size: NA; J gene: TRBJ1-2; V gene: TRBV7-9; CDR3 protein: CASSPGRGANYGYTF; CDR3 DNA: TGTGCCAGCAGCCCCGGTAGAGGTGCTAACTATGGCTACACCTTC
D gene: NA; clone size: NA; J gene: TRBJ2-7; V gene: TRBV25-1; CDR3 protein: CASSSGRGSYEQYF; CDR3 DNA: TGTGCCAGCAGTAGCGGCCGGGGCTCCTACGAGCAGTACTTC
D gene: TRBD1; clone size: NA; J gene: TRBJ1-4; V gene: TRBV11-2; CDR3 protein: CASSRTGGGEKLFF; CDR3 DNA: TGTGCCAGCAGCCGGACAGGGGGGGGTGAAAAACTGTTTTTT
D gene: NA; clone size: NA; J gene: TRBJ2-1; V gene: TRBV2; CDR3 protein: CASSDPEGHEQFF; CDR3 DNA: TGTGCCAGCAGTGACCCCGAGGGACATGAGCAGTTCTTC
D gene: NA; clone size: NA; J gene: TRBJ2-7; V gene: TRBV5-1; CDR3 protein: CASSFASSYEQYF; CDR3 DNA: TGCGCCAGCAGCTTTGCCTCCTCCTACGAGCAGTACTTC
D gene: NA; clone size: few; J gene: TRBJ1-2; V gene: TRBV2; CDR3 protein: CASIRLAEGTGYTF; CDR3 DNA: TGTGCCAGCATCCGCCTGGCGGAAGGTACAGGCTACACCTTC
D gene: NA; clone size: NA; J gene: TRBJ1-2; V gene: TRBV7-3; CDR3 protein: CASTYPRGTYSNYGYTF; CDR3 DNA: TGTGCCAGCACCTACCCCCGGGGGACATATTCTAACTATGGCTACACCTTC
D gene: NA; clone size: NA; J gene: TRBJ1-2; V gene: TRBV7-2; CDR3 protein: CASRRANYGYTF; CDR3 DNA: TGTGCCAGCAGAAGGGCTAACTATGGCTACACCTTC
D gene: TRBD1; clone size: NA; J gene: TRBJ1-6; V gene: TRBV7-2; CDR3 protein: CASSPTGANSPLHF; CDR3 DNA: TGTGCCAGCAGCCCGACAGGGGCGAATTCACCCCTCCACTTT
D gene: NA; clone size: once; J gene: TRBJ2-5; V gene: TRBV18; CDR3 protein: CASSQYQETQYF; CDR3 DNA: TGTGCCAGCTCACAGTACCAAGAGACCCAGTACTTC
D gene: TRBD2; clone size: NA; J gene: TRBJ2-1; V gene: TRBV5-1; CDR3 protein: CASSSAGVSYNEQFF; CDR3 DNA: TGCGCCAGCAGCTCGGCGGGAGTTTCCTACAATGAGCAGTTCTTC
D gene: NA; clone size: NA; J gene: TRBJ2-3; V gene: TRBV11-3; CDR3 protein: CASSLIGDIGDTQYF; CDR3 DNA: TGTGCCAGCAGCTTAATCGGCGACATCGGAGATACGCAGTATTTT
D gene: NA; clone size: once; J gene: TRBJ1-4; V gene: TRBV5-1; CDR3 protein: CASSLGTREGYEKLFF; CDR3 DNA: TGCGCCAGCAGCCTAGGGACGCGAGAGGGTTATGAAAAACTGTTTTTT
D gene: NA; clone size: NA; J gene: TRBJ2-1; V gene: TRBV14; CDR3 protein: CASSPVLSSYNEQFF; CDR3 DNA: TGTGCCAGCAGCCCAGTTCTGAGCTCCTACAATGAGCAGTTCTTC
D gene: NA; clone size: NA; J gene: TRBJ2-5; V gene: TRBV6-1; CDR3 protein: CASKQETQYF; CDR3 DNA: TGTGCCAGTAAACAAGAGACCCAGTACTTC
D gene: TRBD1; clone size: NA; J gene: TRBJ2-1; V gene: TRBV18; CDR3 protein: CASSPLGQGADNEQFF; CDR3 DNA: TGTGCCAGCTCACCATTAGGACAGGGGGCGGACAATGAGCAGTTCTTC
D gene: NA; clone size: NA; J gene: TRBJ1-1; V gene: TRBV25-1; CDR3 protein: CASSRSGFTEAFF; CDR3 DNA: TGTGCCAGCAGCCGCAGTGGGTTCACTGAAGCTTTCTTT
D gene: NA; clone size: NA; J gene: TRBJ1-1; V gene: TRBV6-5; CDR3 protein: CATRPPSGSAFF; CDR3 DNA: TGTGCCACCCGACCTCCTTCAGGGAGCGCTTTCTTT
D gene: NA; clone size: NA; J gene: TRBJ2-5; V gene: TRBV2; CDR3 protein: CASRGSQETQYF; CDR3 DNA: TGTGCCAGCAGGGGGTCACAAGAGACCCAGTACTTC